Below are 25 T cell receptor beta chains sequenced from a single sample in a study of T cells in Graves' hyperthyroidism and ophthalmopathy (dated by TCRdb to between 2018 and 2020). The protocol used for the library was multiplex PCR. Sequenced using an Illumina HiSeq 2000. The TCR beta CDR3 regions were amplified from RNA transcripts. The first round of RT-PCR for the TCR CDR3 was performed with the HTBI primer set and the Qiagen OneStep RT-PCR kit. TCRdb trimmed public reads at Q25 via fastp, called clones via MiXCR and kept in-frame beta chains. CDR3 protein duplicates are merged, each entry listing the most common genes and DNA. This sample gives roughly 400,000 distinct CDR3 sequences in total; about an eighth of them show up just once. The top ten clonotypes cover 28% of the sample. Sequencing was done on a sample of blood. The source of these receptors is a man aged 50 to 59 with Graves' ophthalmopathy.

This clonotype was found many times. DNA for the CDR3: TGTGCCAGCAGCCAAATGATCAACACTGAAGCTTTCTTT. Translation: CASSQMINTEAFF. The V call is TRBV3-1, the J call TRBJ1-1, with D unresolved. V was pared by 2 bases and J by 2 bases, with 6 bases between. The CDR3 consists of 13 residues. Germline V lookup: CDR1 LGHDT, CDR2 YNNKEL (reference sequence).

This clonotype was seen only a few times. The V and J genes are TRBV13 and TRBJ2-1; D is perhaps TRBD2 (6 bases). Germline lookup yields CDR1 PRHDT and CDR2 FYEKMQ (reference sequence). Deletions cut 5 bases from V and 9 bases from J, with 14 bases between. The CDR3 loop spans 13 amino acids. DNA for the CDR3: TGTGCCAGCAGCCCTGCGGGACGAGGTGAGCAGTTCTTC. This gives the protein CASSPAGRGEQFF.

The sample holds many counts of this clonotype. The V call is TRBV12-3 or TRBV12-4, the J call TRBJ2-7; TRBD1 or TRBD2 may be the D gene (5 bases each). V dropped 8 bases and J dropped 3 bases, with 11 bases sitting between them. This CDR3 comprises 12 residues. CDR3 in DNA: TGTGCCAGCGGGGGATTGGGCTACGAGCAGTACTTC. This sequence encodes CASGGLGYEQYF.

This clonotype has more than one count but fewer than ten. This chain connects TRBV10-3 to TRBJ1-1; TRBD1 matches at 8 bases. The CDR3 length is 13 residues. In germline, CDR1 is ENHRY, CDR2 SYGVKD. With V trimmed by 8 bases and J by 5 bases, 7 bases remained unmatched. The CDR3 nucleotides are TGTGCCATCCAGGACAGGGATTGGACTGAAGCTTTCTTT. Residues: CAIQDRDWTEAFF.

This clonotype was seen ten or more times. The chain uses TRBV18 and TRBJ2-7; perhaps TRBD2 as D (5 bases). V lost 3 bases to trimming and J lost 3 bases, with 18 bases between them. The CDR3 is made up of 16 amino acids. CDR1 and CDR2 from the germline V gene are KGHSH and LQKENI. CDR3 nucleotides: TGTGCCAGCTCACCGAATCCAGCGGCAAATCTCTACGAGCAGTACTTC. Translated: CASSPNPAANLYEQYF.

This clonotype showed up just a few times. The V call is TRBV5-1, the J call TRBJ2-5; 10 positions agree with TRBD2. Per germline, CDR1 SGHRS and CDR2 YFSETQ. J gave up 7 bases and V 1 base, and 10 bases lay outside the gene matches. This CDR3 contains 16 residues. As DNA, the CDR3 is TGCGCCAGCAGCTTGTCCCCTAGCGGGGGAGGCGGGACCCAGTACTTC. Translated, it gives CASSLSPSGGGGTQYF.

This clonotype was seen many times. The J gene is TRBJ2-5, the V gene TRBV2; 7 positions match TRBD1. This CDR3 is 15 amino acids long. V shed 4 bases and J 4 bases; nucleotides not matched to a gene: 9. Germline V lookup: CDR1 SNHLY, CDR2 FYNNEI. The CDR3 protein is CASSGAKGARETQYF. CDR3 DNA sequence: TGTGCCAGCAGTGGAGCAAAGGGGGCTCGAGAGACCCAGTACTTC.

Ten or more counts support this clonotype. The gene calls are TRBV24-1 and TRBJ2-1; 9 positions agree with TRBD2. This CDR3 is built from 15 residues. Per the germline V gene, CDR1 is KGHDR and CDR2 is SFDVKD. J lost 3 bases, V lost 7 bases, and 6 bases had no gene match. As DNA, the CDR3 is TGTGCCACCAGCAGCGCGGGAGGGTTCTACAATGAGCAGTTCTTC. Translation gives CATSSAGGFYNEQFF.

The chain joins TRBV7-8 to TRBJ2-7, with TRBD1 as a possible D gene (6 bases). V was clipped by 9 bases and J by 0 bases, with 15 bases between them. This CDR3 comprises 14 residues. CDR1 is SGHVS, CDR2 FQNEAQ, per germline. CDR3 nucleotide sequence: TGTGCCAGTAGGCCGACAGGTCCCTCCTACGAGCAGTACTTC. Protein product: CASRPTGPSYEQYF.

This clonotype was seen a few times. V and J are TRBV12-3 or TRBV12-4 and TRBJ2-5; TRBD2 is a possible D gene (5 bases). The CDR3 spans 14 residues. V lost 5 bases and J lost 7, with 17 bases in between. The CDR3 spells CASSPGLPRGTQYF. CDR3 DNA sequence: TGTGCCAGCAGTCCTGGTCTTCCCCGGGGGACCCAGTACTTC.

V and J are TRBV10-3 and TRBJ1-2; TRBD1 agrees at 8 bases. CDR1 is ENHRY, CDR2 SYGVKD, per germline. J lost 1 base, V lost 10 bases, and 11 bases had no gene match. CDR3 size: 15 residues. The CDR3 region is CATQTQGAYNYGYTF. CDR3 in DNA: TGTGCCACCCAGACCCAGGGGGCGTATAACTATGGCTACACCTTC.

This clonotype was picked up many times. The chain carries TRBV24-1 and TRBJ2-7; 8 positions agree with TRBD2. With 6 bases clipped from V and 3 bases from J, the junction kept 3 bases outside the gene matches. Germline CDR1 and CDR2: KGHDR and SFDVKD. The CDR3 has 13 amino acids. Written as DNA, the CDR3 is TGTGCCACCAGTCCGGGAGGGAACTACGAGCAGTACTTC. Its protein is CATSPGGNYEQYF.

At least ten counts were recorded for this clonotype. This sequence joins TRBV12-3 or TRBV12-4 and TRBJ2-5; D is possibly TRBD2 (6 bases). The CDR3 runs to 17 residues. V lost 5 bases, J lost 1 base, and 20 bases lay in between. DNA of the CDR3: TGTGCCAGCAGTCCTAATAAAGGGACTCAGGGCCAAGAGACCCAGTACTTC. Translated: CASSPNKGTQGQETQYF.

This clonotype was counted at least ten times. The chain uses TRBV11-2 and TRBJ2-5, with 7 bases fitting TRBD2. Trimming removed 5 bases from V and 5 bases from J; junction bases left unmatched: 2. CDR3 length: 12 amino acids. Germline V gene data show CDR1 as SGHAT and CDR2 as FQNNGV. The CDR3 nucleotides read TGTGCCAGCAGCGGGAGGGGCGAGACCCAGTACTTC. Protein: CASSGRGETQYF.

This clonotype has at least ten counts. This chain connects TRBV11-2 to TRBJ2-4; D tentatively fits TRBD1 or TRBD2 (5 bases each). Germline V gives CDR1 SGHAT, CDR2 FQNNGV. V lost 4 bases and J lost 0, with 13 bases in between. This CDR3 has 16 amino acids. The CDR3 DNA is TGTGCCAGCAGCTCCGGCACGGGGCTAGCCAAAAACATTCAGTACTTC. It translates to CASSSGTGLAKNIQYF.

This rearrangement joins TRBV11-2 to TRBJ2-1; the match to TRBD1 covers 10 bases. The V gene's germline CDR1 is SGHAT and CDR2 FQNNGV. CDR3 length: 16 residues. Trimming at V came to 5 bases and at J to 2 bases, leaving 6 bases not matched to a gene. The CDR3 spells CASSRPGQGAYNEQFF. As DNA, the CDR3 is TGTGCCAGCAGCCGGCCCGGACAGGGGGCCTACAATGAGCAGTTCTTC.

The V call is TRBV5-4, the J call TRBJ2-5, with 8 nucleotides matching TRBD2. CDR1 and CDR2 from the germline V gene are SGHNT and YYREEE (reference sequence). This CDR3 has 14 residues. Trimming cost V 2 bases and J 5 bases; bases outside gene matches: 5. In nucleotides, the CDR3 is TGTGCCAGCAGCTTTAACGGGAGGGTGGAGACCCAGTACTTC. Amino acids: CASSFNGRVETQYF.

The sample holds a few counts of this clonotype. The V and J genes are TRBV11-3 and TRBJ2-1; TRBD2 matches at 8 bases. With 3 bases clipped from V and 4 bases from J, the junction kept 11 bases outside the gene matches. Germline CDR1 and CDR2: SGHNT and YENEEA. The CDR3 covers 17 residues. CDR3 region: CASSFSSGRGIYNEQFF. The CDR3 DNA is TGTGCCAGCAGCTTCTCAAGCGGGAGAGGTATTTACAATGAGCAGTTCTTC.

This clonotype was seen only a few times. The chain combines TRBV2 with TRBJ2-3; D is uncertain. Per the germline V gene, CDR1 is SNHLY and CDR2 is FYNNEI. V was cut by 7 bases and J by 2 bases, with 13 bases left in between. This CDR3 has 14 amino acids. The CDR3 spells CASTEDKITDTQYF. The CDR3 DNA reads as TGTGCCAGCACCGAAGACAAGATCACAGATACGCAGTATTTT. The full variable domain, with the rest looked up from reference TRBV2 and TRBJ2-3, is EPEVTQTPSHQVTQMGQEVILRCVPISNHLYFYWYRQILGQKVEFLVSFYNNEISEKSEIFDDQFSVERPDGSNFTLKIRSTKLEDSAMYFCASTEDKITDTQYFGPGTRLTVL.

The chain recombines TRBV10-2 with TRBJ1-5; D remains ambiguous. Trimming took off 3 bases at V and 0 bases at J, with 9 bases between the two ends. CDR1 is WSHSY and CDR2 is SAAADI in the germline V gene. The CDR3 spans 15 residues. CDR3 protein: CASSEIGNSNQPQHF. Written as DNA, the CDR3 is TGCGCCAGCAGTGAAATTGGAAATAGCAATCAGCCCCAGCATTTT.

This clonotype was seen many times. This sequence joins TRBV12-3 or TRBV12-4 and TRBJ1-2; D remains unclear. The CDR3 extends over 13 amino acids. Trimming removed 3 bases from V and 3 bases from J, with 8 bases in between. This CDR3 reads CASSLPRYYGYTF. DNA for the CDR3: TGTGCCAGCAGTTTGCCCAGATACTATGGCTACACCTTC.

At least ten counts were recorded for this clonotype. The DNA of the CDR3 is TGTGCCAGCAGTTTACTAGCTGCTGGAGGAGGGCAGTATTTT. Its translation is CASSLLAAGGGQYF. The chain joins TRBV2 to TRBJ2-3, with TRBD2 as a possible D gene (6 bases). V lost 5 bases to trimming and J lost 11 bases, with 20 bases between them. This CDR3 region has 14 residues. Germline-derived CDR1 and CDR2 are SNHLY and FYNNEI.

V usage is TRBV29-1 and J usage is TRBJ2-3, with D unresolved. CDR1 and CDR2 from the germline V gene are SQVTM and ANQGSEA. V was trimmed by 3 bases and J by 0 bases, leaving 7 bases between them. This CDR3 has 13 amino acids. CDR3 in amino acids: CSVDADSTDTQYF. CDR3 bases: TGCAGCGTTGATGCGGACAGCACAGATACGCAGTATTTT.

This clonotype was detected many times. The genes are TRBV6-6 and TRBJ2-7, with D maybe TRBD2 (6 bases). Germline V lookup: CDR1 MNHNY, CDR2 SVGAGI (reference sequence). Trimming removed 0 bases from V and 6 bases from J, with 9 bases in between. There are 13 residues in the CDR3. Here the CDR3 reads CASSYSGGVEQYF. The CDR3 DNA is TGTGCCAGCAGTTACTCGGGAGGAGTCGAGCAGTACTTC.

A few counts support this clonotype. The genes are TRBV6-1 and TRBJ2-3; TRBD1 aligns across 9 bases. Germline-derived CDR1 and CDR2 are MNHNS and SASEGT. Germline trimming cut 8 bases from V and 5 bases from J; bases unmatched to any gene: 8. This CDR3 region has 14 residues. The CDR3 loop is CASGRTGALDTQYF. The CDR3 DNA reads TGTGCCAGCGGACGGACAGGGGCCTTAGATACGCAGTATTTT.